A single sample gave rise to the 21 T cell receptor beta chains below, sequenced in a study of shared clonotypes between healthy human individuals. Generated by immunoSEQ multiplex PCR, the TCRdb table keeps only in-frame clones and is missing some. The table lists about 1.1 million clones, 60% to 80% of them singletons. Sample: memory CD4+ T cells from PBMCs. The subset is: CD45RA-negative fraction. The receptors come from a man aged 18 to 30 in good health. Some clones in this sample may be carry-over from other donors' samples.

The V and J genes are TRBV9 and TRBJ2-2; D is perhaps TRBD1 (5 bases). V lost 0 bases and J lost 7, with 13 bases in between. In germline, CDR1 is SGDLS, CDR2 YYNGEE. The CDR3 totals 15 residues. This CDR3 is CASSVGGLFIGELFF. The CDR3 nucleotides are TGTGCCAGCAGCGTAGGGGGCCTGTTCATCGGGGAGCTGTTTTTT.

The CDR3 DNA reads TGTGCCAGCAGTGTTTCAGGACAGGGAAGCACTGAAGCTTTCTTT. It encodes CASSVSGQGSTEAFF. The chain combines TRBV6-1 with TRBJ1-1, with TRBD1 matching 8 bases. V lost 4 bases to trimming and J lost 4 bases; unmatched junction nucleotides: 8. The CDR3 spans 15 residues. Germline CDR1 is MNHNS and CDR2 is SASEGT.

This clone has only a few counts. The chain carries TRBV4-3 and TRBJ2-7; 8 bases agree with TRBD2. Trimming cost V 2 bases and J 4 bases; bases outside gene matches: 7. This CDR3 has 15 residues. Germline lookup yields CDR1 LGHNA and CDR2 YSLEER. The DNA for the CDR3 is TGCGCCAGCAGCCAAAGAGCGGGAGATTCGTACGAGCAGTACTTC. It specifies CASSQRAGDSYEQYF.

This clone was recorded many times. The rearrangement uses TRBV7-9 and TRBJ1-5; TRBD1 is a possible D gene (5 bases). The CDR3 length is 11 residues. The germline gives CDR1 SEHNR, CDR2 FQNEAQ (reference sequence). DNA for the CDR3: TGTAGACAGCGGGGTAATCAGCCCCAGCATTTT. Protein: CRQRGNQPQHF.

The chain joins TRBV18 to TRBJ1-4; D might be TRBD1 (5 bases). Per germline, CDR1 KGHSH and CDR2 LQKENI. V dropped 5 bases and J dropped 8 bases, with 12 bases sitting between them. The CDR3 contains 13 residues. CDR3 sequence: CASSSGQEEKLFF. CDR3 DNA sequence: TGTGCCAGCTCATCGGGGCAAGAGGAAAAACTGTTTTTT.

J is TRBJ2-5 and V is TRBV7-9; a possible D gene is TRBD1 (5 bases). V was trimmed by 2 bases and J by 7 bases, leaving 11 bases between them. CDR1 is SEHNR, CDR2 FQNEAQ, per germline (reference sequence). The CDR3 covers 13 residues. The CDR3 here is CASSLRQGGTQYF. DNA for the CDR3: TGTGCCAGCAGCTTAAGGCAGGGTGGGACCCAGTACTTC.

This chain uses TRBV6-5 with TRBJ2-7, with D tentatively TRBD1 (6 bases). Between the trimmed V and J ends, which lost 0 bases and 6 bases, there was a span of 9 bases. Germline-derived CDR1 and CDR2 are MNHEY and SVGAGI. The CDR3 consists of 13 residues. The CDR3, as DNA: TGTGCCAGCAGTTACTCGGGGACATCCGAGCAGTACTTC. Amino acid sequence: CASSYSGTSEQYF.

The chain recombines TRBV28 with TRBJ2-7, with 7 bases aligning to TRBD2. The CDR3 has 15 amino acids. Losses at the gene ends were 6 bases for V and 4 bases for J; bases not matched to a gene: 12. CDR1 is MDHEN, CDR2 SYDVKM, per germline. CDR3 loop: CASRPPGLGVYEQYF. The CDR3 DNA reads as TGTGCCAGCAGACCCCCTGGACTAGGGGTATACGAGCAGTACTTC. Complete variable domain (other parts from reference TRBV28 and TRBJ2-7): DVKVTQSSRYLVKRTGEKVFLECVQDMDHENMFWYRQDPGLGLRLIYFSYDVKMKEKGDIPEGYSVSREKKERFSLILESASTNQTSMYLCASRPPGLGVYEQYFGPGTRLTVT.

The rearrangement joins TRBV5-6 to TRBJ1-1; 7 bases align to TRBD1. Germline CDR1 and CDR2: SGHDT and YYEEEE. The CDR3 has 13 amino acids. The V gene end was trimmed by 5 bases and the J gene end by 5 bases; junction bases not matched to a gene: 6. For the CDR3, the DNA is TGTGCCAGCAGTTACACAGGGGTTACTGAAGCTTTCTTT. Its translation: CASSYTGVTEAFF.

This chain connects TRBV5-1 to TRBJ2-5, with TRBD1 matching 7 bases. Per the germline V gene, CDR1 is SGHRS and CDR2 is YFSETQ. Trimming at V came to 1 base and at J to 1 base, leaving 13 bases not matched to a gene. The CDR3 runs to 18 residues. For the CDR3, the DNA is TGCGCCAGCAGCTTGCTTGGGACAGAACAGGGTACCCAAGAGACCCAGTACTTC. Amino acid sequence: CASSLLGTEQGTQETQYF.

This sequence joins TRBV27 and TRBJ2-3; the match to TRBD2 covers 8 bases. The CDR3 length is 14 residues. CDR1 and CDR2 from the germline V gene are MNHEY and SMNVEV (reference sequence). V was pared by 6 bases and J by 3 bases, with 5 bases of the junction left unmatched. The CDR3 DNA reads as TGTGCCAGCAGGAGTGGCGGGGGGACAGATACGCAGTATTTT. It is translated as CASRSGGGTDTQYF.

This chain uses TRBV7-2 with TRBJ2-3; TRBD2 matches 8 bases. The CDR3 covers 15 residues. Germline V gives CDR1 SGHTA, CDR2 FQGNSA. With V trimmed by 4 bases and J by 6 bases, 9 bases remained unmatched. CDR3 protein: CASSSIAGWSDTQYF. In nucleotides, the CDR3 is TGTGCCAGCAGCTCAATAGCGGGATGGAGTGATACGCAGTATTTT.

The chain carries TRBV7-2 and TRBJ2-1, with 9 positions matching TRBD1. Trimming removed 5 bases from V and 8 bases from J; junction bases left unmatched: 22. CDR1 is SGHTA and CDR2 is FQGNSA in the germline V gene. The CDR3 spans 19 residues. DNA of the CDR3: TGTGCCAGCAGCCCTATCATCCCCACCGGGACAGGGCCCCGAGATGAGCAGTTCTTC. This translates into CASSPIIPTGTGPRDEQFF.

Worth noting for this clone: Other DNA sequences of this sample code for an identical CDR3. The CDR3 spells CASSPGGSGNTIYF. The CDR3 region has the DNA TGCGCCAGCAGCCCGGGCGGCTCTGGAAACACCATATATTTT. This chain links TRBV5-1 with TRBJ1-3; no definite D call. Germline V CDR1 and CDR2: SGHRS, YFSETQ. This CDR3 has 14 amino acids. With 4 bases removed from V and 0 bases from J, the gap between germline ends came to 8 bases.

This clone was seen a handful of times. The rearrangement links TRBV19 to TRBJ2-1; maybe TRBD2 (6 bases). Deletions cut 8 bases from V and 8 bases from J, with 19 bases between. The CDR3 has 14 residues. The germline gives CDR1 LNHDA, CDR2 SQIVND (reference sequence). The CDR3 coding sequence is TGTGCCAGTCAACTTTCGGGGGATAGGGATGAGCAGTTCTTC. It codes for CASQLSGDRDEQFF.

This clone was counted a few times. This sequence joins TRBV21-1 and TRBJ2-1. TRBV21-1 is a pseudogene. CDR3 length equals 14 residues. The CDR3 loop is CASCDGAPGPQQFF. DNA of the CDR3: TGTGCCAGCTGCGATGGGGCCCCGGGACCACAGCAGTTCTTC.

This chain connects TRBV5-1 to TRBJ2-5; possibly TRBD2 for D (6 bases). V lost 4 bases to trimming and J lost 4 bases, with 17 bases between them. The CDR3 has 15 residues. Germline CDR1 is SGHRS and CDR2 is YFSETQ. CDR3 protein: CASSRDSGVGETQYF. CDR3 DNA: TGCGCCAGCAGCAGGGACTCGGGGGTCGGAGAGACCCAGTACTTC.

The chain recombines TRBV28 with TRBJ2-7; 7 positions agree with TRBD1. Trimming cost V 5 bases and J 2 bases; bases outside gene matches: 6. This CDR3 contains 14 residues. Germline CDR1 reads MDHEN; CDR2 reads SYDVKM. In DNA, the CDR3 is TGTGCCAGCAGTCACTACAGGGGCCCCTACGAGCAGTACTTC. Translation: CASSHYRGPYEQYF.

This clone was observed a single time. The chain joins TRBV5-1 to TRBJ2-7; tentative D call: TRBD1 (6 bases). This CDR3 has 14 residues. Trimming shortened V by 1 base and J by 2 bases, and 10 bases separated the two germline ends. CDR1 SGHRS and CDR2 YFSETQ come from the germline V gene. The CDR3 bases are TGCGCCAGCAGCTTGACGGCAGGGGCCTACGAGCAGTACTTC. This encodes CASSLTAGAYEQYF.

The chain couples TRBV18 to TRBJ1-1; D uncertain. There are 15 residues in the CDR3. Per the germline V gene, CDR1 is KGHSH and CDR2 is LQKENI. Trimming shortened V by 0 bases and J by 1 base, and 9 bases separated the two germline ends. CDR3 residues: CASSPPGLPNTEAFF. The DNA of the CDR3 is TGTGCCAGCTCACCACCGGGTCTGCCGAACACTGAAGCTTTCTTT.

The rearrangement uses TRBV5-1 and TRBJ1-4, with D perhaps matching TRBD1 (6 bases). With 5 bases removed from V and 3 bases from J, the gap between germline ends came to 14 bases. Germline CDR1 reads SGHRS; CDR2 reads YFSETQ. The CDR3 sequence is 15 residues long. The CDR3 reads CASRKNTGPNEKLFF. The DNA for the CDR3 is TGCGCCAGCAGAAAAAATACAGGGCCTAATGAAAAACTGTTTTTT.